Described below is a single T cell receptor beta chain sequence and its context. What it binds is not known. In the PCR, 60 Vbeta and 13 Jbeta primers were used. Sequencing used immunoSEQ multiplex PCR; TCRdb keeps in-frame clones, though not all of them. The table has 110,000 or so clones, 82% seen once; the top ten hold around 2.6%. The CDR3 runs 14 residues. Germline assignment: CDR1 SQVTM and CDR2 ANQGSEA. Losses at the gene ends were 8 bases for V and 7 bases for J; bases not matched to a gene: 12. The sample comes from a study of cytomegalovirus exposure and HLA in healthy donors. The donors (healthy individuals) were bone marrow donors. Findings and limits, study-wide: For most TCR beta V segments, an earlier analysis put the productive rate at about 87% or about 30% of the time.

The clonotype was recovered from a woman aged 18 to 35 in good health and CMV-seronegative. V and J are TRBV29-1 and TRBJ2-1; 9 positions agree with TRBD2. The sample was PBMCs. The CDR3 region has the DNA TGCAGCACCTTACCCGGGACTAGCAGGAATGAGCAGTTCTTC. Translation gives CSTLPGTSRNEQFF.